Below, 10 T cell receptor beta chains from the same sample are listed, as sequenced in a study of PD-L1 blockade in urothelial cancer. Sequencing was performed with immunoSEQ multiplex PCR; in TCRdb, only in-frame clones are kept and a portion is missing. The sample yields 60,000 to 85,000 clones, approximately 90% seen once. The sample in question was PBMCs, obtained around atezolizumab (anti-PD-L1) treatment. The receptors were sampled from a woman in her 70s with urothelial cancer.

CDR3 residues: CASSQDGAGGPTDTQYF. CDR3 nucleotide sequence: TGTGCCAGCAGCCAAGATGGGGCGGGGGGCCCCACAGATACGCAGTATTTT. The chain has TRBV4-2 and TRBJ2-3; 8 bases agree with TRBD2. V shed 0 bases, J shed 2 bases, and the junction held 7 bases outside the gene matches. The CDR3 length is 17 residues. Looked up from germline, CDR1 is LGHNA and CDR2 is YNFKEQ.

V usage is TRBV5-1 and J usage is TRBJ2-5; 8 bases agree with TRBD2. V gave up 0 bases and J gave up 2 bases; unmatched junction bases: 6. This CDR3 is built from 16 residues. Germline-derived CDR1 and CDR2 are SGHRS and YFSETQ. CDR3 in DNA: TGCGCCAGCAGCTTGGCGGGGGGGCGGGATCAAGAGACCCAGTACTTC. Protein product: CASSLAGGRDQETQYF.

This rearrangement joins TRBV7-8 to TRBJ2-5, with D maybe TRBD1 (5 bases). There are 15 residues in the CDR3. Trimming took off 1 base at V and 4 bases at J, with 13 bases between the two ends. Germline V gives CDR1 SGHVS, CDR2 FQNEAQ. Here the CDR3 DNA reads TGTGCCAGCAGCTTAGGCCCAGGGTCGGTAGAGACCCAGTACTTC. Protein product: CASSLGPGSVETQYF. Looking up the rest from reference TRBV7-8 and TRBJ2-5 gives the full variable domain: GAGVSQSPRYKVAKRGQDVALRCDPISGHVSLFWYQQALGQGPEFLTYFQNEAQLDKSGLPSDRFFAERPEGSVSTLKIQRTQQEDSAVYLCASSLGPGSVETQYFGPGTRLLVL.

The chain couples TRBV7-9 to TRBJ1-1; D ambiguous. Germline V lookup: CDR1 SEHNR, CDR2 FQNEAQ (reference sequence). This CDR3 comprises 16 residues. V lost 6 bases and J 1 base, leaving 18 bases between the germline ends. For the CDR3, the DNA is TGTGCCAGCAGATCTACCGGCGGGGAGAGGAACACTGAAGCTTTCTTT. This encodes CASRSTGGERNTEAFF.

The J gene is TRBJ2-3, the V gene TRBV5-1, with 9 bases identical to TRBD2. CDR3 length equals 19 residues. Looked up from germline, CDR1 is SGHRS and CDR2 is YFSETQ. Losses at the gene ends were 0 bases for V and 0 bases for J; bases not matched to a gene: 11. The CDR3 DNA reads TGCGCCAGCAGCTTGGGGCCGGCTAGCGGGATCTCTAGCACAGATACGCAGTATTTT. Translating gives CASSLGPASGISSTDTQYF.

The chain couples TRBV5-1 to TRBJ1-2; D possibly corresponds to TRBD1 (5 bases). The CDR3 spans 13 residues. In germline, CDR1 is SGHRS, CDR2 YFSETQ. V lost 2 bases and J 5 bases, leaving 10 bases between the germline ends. The CDR3 sequence is CASSLAGKYGYTF. CDR3 nucleotides: TGCGCCAGCAGCTTAGCAGGGAAATATGGCTACACCTTC.

The rearrangement uses TRBV15 and TRBJ2-5; D is ambiguous. V lost 0 bases, J lost 5 bases, and 13 bases lay in between. Looked up from germline, CDR1 is LNHNV and CDR2 is YYDKDF (reference sequence). The CDR3 extends over 15 amino acids. DNA for the CDR3: TGTGCCACCAGCAGAGAACTTGTAACCTGGGAGACCCAGTACTTC. It encodes CATSRELVTWETQYF.

This chain uses TRBV10-2 with TRBJ1-2; 7 positions agree with TRBD1. CDR1 and CDR2 (germline): WSHSY, SAAADI. The V gene end was trimmed by 6 bases and the J gene end by 0 bases; junction bases not matched to a gene: 13. CDR3 length: 17 residues. The CDR3 loop is CASSGEYGQGANYGYTF. CDR3 sequence (DNA): TGCGCCAGCAGCGGGGAGTACGGGCAGGGGGCTAACTATGGCTACACCTTC.

V usage is TRBV4-3 and J usage is TRBJ2-2; 11 bases fit TRBD2. With V trimmed by 1 base and J by 1 base, 5 bases remained unmatched. Per germline, CDR1 LGHNA and CDR2 YSLEER. This CDR3 contains 18 residues. CDR3 sequence (DNA): TGCGCCAGCAGCCAAGGGCCCGGACTAGCGGGGAACACCGGGGAGCTGTTTTTT. Its translation is CASSQGPGLAGNTGELFF.

The chain recombines TRBV11-2 with TRBJ1-1; D might be TRBD1 (5 bases). There are 14 residues in the CDR3. Trimming stripped 5 bases from V and 4 bases from J, with 14 bases between. Germline CDR1 is SGHAT and CDR2 is FQNNGV. The CDR3 DNA follows: TGTGCCAGCAGCCAGCCGGGGGGGGGCACTGAAGCTTTCTTT. It yields the protein CASSQPGGGTEAFF.